This entry lists 29 T cell receptor beta chains sequenced from one sample in a study of blood T cells in healthy people across ages. For the second PCR, which ran for 7 to 11 cycles, a sample-barcoded 5' primer and a J-beta primer mix were used. TCRdb re-called the 5' RACE reads with MiXCR, one entry per CDR3 protein. This table holds about 2 million distinct CDR3 sequences, less than 50% found once. Input material: blood. The receptors shown here come from a middle-aged woman in good health.

This clonotype was seen just once. The chain couples TRBV28 to TRBJ2-3; maybe TRBD1 (9 bases). V lost 6 bases, J lost 3 bases, and 16 bases lay in between. CDR1 is MDHEN and CDR2 is SYDVKM in the germline V gene. CDR3 length equals 15 residues. The CDR3 loop is CASRRGDRDTDTQYF. In DNA form, the CDR3 reads TGTGCCAGCAGGCGGGGGGACAGGGATACAGATACGCAGTATTTT. The entire variable domain, with the rest obtained from reference TRBV28 and TRBJ2-3, is as follows: DVKVTQSSRYLVKRTGEKVFLECVQDMDHENMFWYRQDPGLGLRLIYFSYDVKMKEKGDIPEGYSVSREKKERFSLILESASTNQTSMYLCASRRGDRDTDTQYFGPGTRLTVL.

This clonotype appeared a few times. The V gene is TRBV27, the J gene TRBJ2-7; D may correspond to TRBD1 or TRBD2 (5 bases each). V lost 6 bases and J 0 bases, leaving 12 bases between the germline ends. This CDR3 has 14 amino acids. The germline V gene encodes CDR1 MNHEY and CDR2 SMNVEV (reference sequence). The CDR3, as DNA: TGTGCCAGCAGAACGGGGCTGAGCTCCTACGAGCAGTACTTC. Its protein is CASRTGLSSYEQYF.

The V gene is TRBV7-2, the J gene TRBJ2-1; maybe TRBD2 (6 bases). V gave up 3 bases and J gave up 5 bases, with 17 bases separating them. Germline V gene lookup returns CDR1 SGHTA and CDR2 FQGNSA. The CDR3 is 16 amino acids. The CDR3 spells CASSLTLAGFDNEQFF. The CDR3 DNA is TGTGCCAGCAGCTTGACTTTGGCGGGGTTTGACAATGAGCAGTTCTTC.

The chain carries TRBV20-1 and TRBJ2-7; 10 nucleotides align to TRBD2. Germline-derived CDR1 and CDR2 are DFQATT and SNEGSKA (reference sequence). V trimming: 6 bases; J trimming: 1 base; junction bases outside the gene matches: 15. This CDR3 spans 17 amino acids. The CDR3: CSAMGLAGDKGSYEQYF. The CDR3 DNA sequence: TGCAGTGCGATGGGGCTAGCGGGGGATAAAGGATCCTACGAGCAGTACTTC.

The chain has TRBV9 and TRBJ1-6, with TRBD1 matching over 7 bases. CDR3 length equals 15 residues. Unmatched junction bases numbered 7, after V lost 3 bases and J lost 7 bases. CDR1 is SGDLS and CDR2 is YYNGEE in the germline V gene. The CDR3 region is CASSEADRENSPLHF. The CDR3 DNA reads as TGTGCCAGCAGCGAGGCAGACAGGGAGAATTCACCCCTCCACTTT.

This sequence joins TRBV10-3 and TRBJ2-1; no clear D gene. V was cut by 4 bases and J by 5 bases, with 3 bases left in between. Germline lookup yields CDR1 ENHRY and CDR2 SYGVKD. CDR3 length: 11 residues. The CDR3 region is CAISAHNEQFF. The CDR3 DNA is TGTGCCATCAGTGCGCACAATGAGCAGTTCTTC.

This clonotype was seen a few times. This could be a read error, since a much larger clone is one nucleotide away. V is TRBV12-3 or TRBV12-4 and J is TRBJ1-5; D is unresolved. This CDR3 is 12 amino acids long. Trimming stripped 8 bases from V and 4 bases from J, with 9 bases between. CDR3 region: CASCLGNQPQHF. The CDR3 bases are TGTGCCAGCTGCTTGGGGAATCAGCCCCAGCATTTT.

The gene calls are TRBV5-1 and TRBJ2-5; possible D gene TRBD1, 5 bases. Germline V gene data show CDR1 as SGHRS and CDR2 as YFSETQ. The CDR3 is 14 amino acids. The V and J ends lost 2 bases and 2 bases respectively, with 10 bases between them. The CDR3 loop is CASSLGHPQETQYF. In DNA, the CDR3 is TGCGCCAGCAGCTTAGGACATCCACAAGAGACCCAGTACTTC.

This clonotype was detected a few times. The J gene is TRBJ1-4, the V gene TRBV5-1; TRBD1 is a possible D gene (6 bases). The CDR3 contains 16 residues. V gave up 4 bases and J gave up 8 bases, with 21 bases separating them. Germline values: CDR1 SGHRS, CDR2 YFSETQ. CDR3 in DNA: TGCGCCAGCAGCGGGGGCCTCAGGGAAAAAAGGGAAAAACTGTTTTTT. Residues: CASSGGLREKREKLFF.

This rearrangement joins TRBV28 to TRBJ1-5; D remains ambiguous. Germline V CDR1 and CDR2: MDHEN, SYDVKM. The V gene lost 6 bases and the J gene lost 3 bases, with 12 bases spanning the gap. This CDR3 has 14 amino acids. The CDR3 region has the DNA TGTGCCAGCAGACCGTGGGTTATCAATCAGCCCCAGCATTTT. Its translation: CASRPWVINQPQHF.

This sequence joins TRBV18 and TRBJ2-7; the match to TRBD1 covers 11 bases. CDR1 is KGHSH and CDR2 is LQKENI in the germline V gene. The CDR3 runs to 14 residues. V shed 6 bases and J 6 bases; nucleotides not matched to a gene: 7. CDR3 sequence (DNA): TGTGCCAGCTCTACCTTCGGGACAGGGGGCGAGCAGTACTTC. Its protein is CASSTFGTGGEQYF.

The rearrangement uses TRBV6-2 or TRBV6-3 and TRBJ2-5; TRBD1 might be the D (6 bases). CDR1 and CDR2 from the germline V gene are MNHEY and SVGEGT. This CDR3 spans 17 amino acids. Trimming removed 0 bases at V and 1 base at J, with 15 bases between. CDR3 region: CASSYSRAGAFQETQYF. The CDR3 DNA reads TGTGCCAGCAGTTACTCGCGGGCAGGGGCCTTCCAAGAGACCCAGTACTTC.

This clonotype was seen more than once but under ten times. The rearrangement joins TRBV29-1 to TRBJ1-2; 10 bases are shared with TRBD1. The CDR3 covers 16 residues. Germline lookup yields CDR1 SQVTM and CDR2 ANQGSEA. Losses at the gene ends were 4 bases for V and 5 bases for J; bases not matched to a gene: 13. CDR3 sequence reads: CSVGRGTGEERYGYTF. The CDR3 region has the DNA TGCAGCGTTGGTCGAGGGACAGGGGAAGAGCGATATGGCTACACCTTC.

This clonotype came up a few times. The rearrangement uses TRBV4-2 and TRBJ2-1, with D possibly being TRBD2 (6 bases). This CDR3 region has 15 residues. Germline values: CDR1 LGHNA, CDR2 YNFKEQ. V lost 4 bases and J 6 bases, leaving 16 bases between the germline ends. The CDR3 reads CASSPPGLYINEQFF. As DNA, the CDR3 is TGTGCCAGCAGCCCCCCGGGACTTTATATCAATGAGCAGTTCTTC.

V gene TRBV12-3 or TRBV12-4 combines with J gene TRBJ2-3, with 11 bases matching TRBD2. The CDR3 is made up of 14 amino acids. V lost 5 bases and J lost 4; bases outside the gene matches: 2. Here the CDR3 reads CASSPTSGADTQYF. The CDR3, as DNA: TGTGCCAGCAGTCCGACTAGCGGGGCAGATACGCAGTATTTT.

V and J are TRBV6-6 and TRBJ2-7, with TRBD2 matching 7 bases. Germline CDR1 reads MNHNY; CDR2 reads SVGAGI (reference sequence). The CDR3 consists of 15 residues. Unmatched junction bases numbered 5, after V lost 3 bases and J lost 0 bases. The CDR3 loop reads CASSYGRGVSYEQYF. The CDR3 coding sequence is TGTGCCAGCAGTTATGGCCGGGGGGTCTCCTACGAGCAGTACTTC.

The rearrangement uses TRBV27 and TRBJ2-4; D is uncertain. The DNA end lines up better with TRBJ2-5; the J call may be wrong. This CDR3 comprises 13 residues. The germline gives CDR1 MNHEY, CDR2 SMNVEV (reference sequence). The CDR3 loop is CASRRWNEETQYF. In nucleotides, the CDR3 is TGTGCCAGCAGACGTTGGAATGAAGAGACCCAGTACTTC.

The chain employs TRBV15 and TRBJ2-1; 11 positions match TRBD2. In germline, CDR1 is LNHNV, CDR2 YYDKDF (reference sequence). The CDR3 is 16 residues long. The V and J ends lost 3 bases and 5 bases, in that order; junction bases with no gene match: 6. CDR3 coding DNA: TGTGCCACCAGCAGGGGACCGGGACTAGCGGACAATGAGCAGTTCTTC. It codes for CATSRGPGLADNEQFF.

This chain's CDR3 is CASSQGTSGGRSEQFF. The CDR3 bases are TGTGCCAGCAGCCAAGGGACTAGCGGGGGGAGGAGTGAGCAGTTCTTC. The rearrangement links TRBV4-2 to TRBJ2-1; 14 bases match TRBD2. There are 16 residues in the CDR3. CDR1 LGHNA and CDR2 YNFKEQ come from the germline V gene. V gave up 1 base and J gave up 9 bases; unmatched junction bases: 5.

The chain couples TRBV29-1 to TRBJ2-3; the D gene is possibly TRBD1 (7 bases). Germline V gives CDR1 SQVTM, CDR2 ANQGSEA. V was trimmed by 7 bases and J by 5 bases, leaving 16 bases between them. The CDR3 extends over 13 amino acids. CDR3 in amino acids: CSAGGQGGDTQYF. The CDR3 coding sequence is TGCAGCGCGGGCGGGCAGGGGGGAGATACGCAGTATTTT.

The chain is built from TRBV3-1 and TRBJ2-7; 8 nucleotides align to TRBD2. The V and J ends lost 6 bases and 2 bases, in that order; junction bases with no gene match: 15. This CDR3 is built from 17 residues. The germline CDR1 and CDR2 sequences are LGHDT and YNNKEL (reference sequence). CDR3 in amino acids: CASSLTAGRSGTYEQYF. DNA for the CDR3: TGTGCCAGCAGTTTAACGGCGGGTCGTAGCGGGACCTACGAGCAGTACTTC.

The chain has TRBV5-1 and TRBJ1-2; the match to TRBD1 covers 7 bases. CDR1 and CDR2 (germline): SGHRS, YFSETQ. Trimming took 5 bases from V and 7 from J; bases not matched to a gene: 5. The CDR3 has 12 residues. The chain's CDR3 is CASRTTGPGYTF. In nucleotides, the CDR3 is TGCGCCAGCAGAACGACAGGGCCTGGCTACACCTTC.

This clonotype was observed many times. The chain couples TRBV7-2 to TRBJ2-6, with unresolved D. Germline V gene data show CDR1 as SGHTA and CDR2 as FQGNSA. Trimming removed 5 bases from V and 0 bases from J, with 8 bases in between. The CDR3 loop spans 15 amino acids. The CDR3 region is CASSGAVSGANVLTF. CDR3 coding DNA: TGTGCCAGCAGCGGAGCAGTCTCTGGGGCCAACGTCCTGACTTTC.

This chain connects TRBV10-3 to TRBJ1-1; tentatively, D is TRBD1 (5 bases). Trimming cost V 10 bases and J 1 base, with 16 bases left between them. From germline, CDR1 is ENHRY and CDR2 SYGVKD. The length of the CDR3 is 14 residues. Here the CDR3 DNA reads TGTGCCACCAGAAGGGGAATTGCGAACACTGAAGCTTTCTTT. Amino acid sequence: CATRRGIANTEAFF.

The rearrangement uses TRBV20-1 and TRBJ1-2; D is possibly TRBD1 (6 bases). From germline, CDR1 is DFQATT and CDR2 SNEGSKA (reference sequence). This CDR3 has 16 amino acids. Trimming took 0 bases from V and 0 from J, leaving 14 bases between them. Here the CDR3 DNA reads TGCAGTGCTAGAGATATAACAGGGACTACTAACTATGGCTACACCTTC. It yields the protein CSARDITGTTNYGYTF.

V and J are TRBV3-1 and TRBJ2-3; 7 bases agree with TRBD1. The germline CDR1 and CDR2 sequences are LGHDT and YNNKEL (reference sequence). This CDR3 is 17 amino acids long. Germline trimming cut 5 bases from V and 2 bases from J; bases unmatched to any gene: 13. The CDR3 DNA is TGTGCCAGCAGCATCCGACAGGGAAACTCAATCACAGATACGCAGTATTTT. Encoded protein: CASSIRQGNSITDTQYF.

This clonotype has just a few counts. V and J are TRBV7-6 and TRBJ2-7, with 7 bases that match TRBD2. The DNA end lines up better with TRBJ2-4; the J call may be wrong. The germline gives CDR1 SGHVS, CDR2 FNYEAQ. The CDR3 runs to 13 residues. The CDR3 loop is CASSRGVQNIQYF. In DNA form, the CDR3 reads TGTGCCAGCAGCCGGGGGGTCCAAAACATTCAGTACTTC.

The gene calls are TRBV6-1 and TRBJ1-1; D not resolved. CDR1 is MNHNS and CDR2 is SASEGT in the germline V gene. CDR3 length equals 11 residues. V dropped 7 bases and J dropped 5 bases, with 8 bases sitting between them. The CDR3 is CASTEVTEAFF. DNA of the CDR3: TGTGCCAGCACAGAGGTTACTGAAGCTTTCTTT.

The chain has TRBV12-3 or TRBV12-4 and TRBJ1-4; D is perhaps TRBD1 (6 bases). This CDR3 comprises 13 residues. V lost 5 bases, J lost 10 bases, and 14 bases lay in between. CDR3 sequence (DNA): TGTGCCAGCAGTGTCCGGGACACTCGAAAACTGTTTTTT. It specifies CASSVRDTRKLFF.